The clone carrying this T cell receptor beta chain was recorded a few times. The antigen remains unidentified. Using immunoSEQ multiplex PCR, the repertoire was profiled, and TCRdb retains in-frame clones only, with some absent. The data contain 50,000 to 65,000 clones, 85% to 90% of them singletons. The germline V gene encodes CDR1 SGHTA and CDR2 FQGNSA. The length of the CDR3 is 15 residues. V lost 3 bases to trimming and J lost 2 bases, with 13 bases between them. This sample stems from a study of OX40 agonist ivuxolimab in advanced cancers. Study-level information: Dosing consisted of intravenous ivuxolimab at 0.01 to 10 mg/kg every 2 weeks. Melanoma, hepatocellular carcinoma, head and neck or renal cell cancer occurred in dose-escalation patients. From roughly 23 to 90 years was the age range, with a mean of approximately 58 years, and approximately 84% were male.

Study-wide points: Dosing at 0.1 to 3.0 mg/kg was accompanied by clonal expansion of CD4+ and CD8+ blood T cells by week 6.

This receptor was identified in an adult with an advanced solid tumor such as melanoma, head and neck, liver or kidney cancer. V gene TRBV7-2 combines with J gene TRBJ1-2, with unresolved D. The input for sequencing was CD4+ or CD8+ T cells sorted from blood, taken in a trial of the OX40 agonist ivuxolimab. CDR3 loop: CASSFGGSVNYGYTF. The CDR3 DNA follows: TGTGCCAGCAGCTTCGGCGGGTCAGTAAACTATGGCTACACCTTC.